This passage covers 6 T cell receptor beta chains from one sample sequenced in a study of metastatic and nonmetastatic thyroid tumors (dated by TCRdb to the early 2020s). Libraries were prepared through PCR. The sequencer listed for this sample is Illumina HiSeq 4000. TCRdb applied fastp at Q25 and MiXCR to the public reads, then kept only in-frame beta chains. The sample profile shows tens of thousands of clones; approximately 30% of them were found once. About 11% of the sample belongs to the ten largest clones. No patient had received any treatment before thyroid surgery. The sample taken for sequencing was blood. The receptor source for this set is a male donor with papillary thyroid cancer or a benign thyroid nodule (not recorded which). Some clones in this sample may be carry-over from other donors' samples.

This clone was observed many times. The gene calls are TRBV29-1 and TRBJ1-2; a weak D match, TRBD1 (6 bases). This CDR3 region has 12 residues. From germline, CDR1 is SQVTM and CDR2 ANQGSEA. Trimming left V 7 bases short and J 0 bases short, with 9 bases between. The CDR3 spells CSGTDTNYGYTF. DNA of the CDR3: TGCAGCGGGACAGACACTAACTATGGCTACACCTTC.

The CDR3 DNA reads as TGCAGTGCTAGAGATGCGAGCGGGGCAAGCACAGATACGCAGTATTTT. This sequence encodes CSARDASGASTDTQYF. The rearrangement uses TRBV20-1 and TRBJ2-3; 7 bases map to TRBD2. This CDR3 is built from 16 residues. Germline CDR1 and CDR2: DFQATT and SNEGSKA (reference sequence). V dropped 0 bases and J dropped 0; count of bases not matched to a gene: 6.

The chain recombines TRBV6-1 with TRBJ1-3; TRBD1 is a possible D gene (5 bases). CDR1 is MNHNS, CDR2 SASEGT, per germline. The CDR3 runs 14 residues. The V end was cut by 4 bases, the J end by 2 bases, with 9 bases between. This CDR3 reads CASSAGGTGNTIYF. The CDR3 DNA reads TGTGCCAGCAGTGCCGGGGGGACTGGAAACACCATATATTTT.

V is TRBV4-2 and J is TRBJ1-5, with TRBD1 identical over 7 bases. V was clipped by 3 bases and J by 7 bases; unmatched bases: 9. Per germline, CDR1 LGHNA and CDR2 YNFKEQ. The CDR3 has 15 amino acids. Here the CDR3 DNA reads TGTGCCAGCAGCCAGGGGACAGACGGCGGCCAGCCCCAGCATTTT. This translates into CASSQGTDGGQPQHF.

Concerning this clone: This may stem from a read error, because a much larger clone lies one nucleotide away. This rearrangement joins TRBV6-5 to TRBJ2-1; D call uncertain. The CDR3 covers 14 residues. The germline V gene has CDR1 MNHEY and CDR2 SVGAGI. V was clipped by 2 bases and J by 6 bases, with 11 bases between them. This chain's CDR3 is CASSYPWTSNEQFF. As DNA, the CDR3 is TGTGCCAGCAGTTACCCATGGACCTCCAATGAGCAGTTCTTC.

The rearrangement joins TRBV20-1 to TRBJ1-5, with D possibly matching TRBD1 (6 bases). The CDR3 sequence is 13 residues long. V was trimmed by 6 bases and J by 5 bases, leaving 14 bases between them. Looked up from germline, CDR1 is DFQATT and CDR2 is SNEGSKA (reference sequence). CDR3: CSAAIGGDQPQHF. DNA of the CDR3: TGCAGTGCCGCAATAGGGGGAGATCAGCCCCAGCATTTT.